This T cell receptor (beta chain) was observed in a study of T-cell memory formation after mild COVID-19. TCRdb ran MiXCR on the 5' RACE reads and lists one entry per CDR3 protein. This table has some 190,000 distinct CDR3 sequences, around 16% appearing once. Germline-derived CDR1 and CDR2 are KGHSH and LQKENI. The CDR3 covers 15 residues. Trimming cost V 3 bases and J 0 bases, with 6 bases left between them. This clonotype was counted between two and nine times. The sequence derives from an adult woman who had mild COVID-19 (a few samples of this study predate the infection). Cell type and time point are not known. Sequencing was carried out using PBMCs or a T cell subset sorted from them (not recorded which). V gene TRBV18 combines with J gene TRBJ1-6; D unresolved. Written as DNA, the CDR3 is TGTGCCAGCTCACCGCGTCGCTCCTATAATTCACCCCTCCACTTT. Translated: CASSPRRSYNSPLHF.